Detailed here is one T cell receptor (beta chain). This sample is drawn from a study of cytomegalovirus exposure and HLA in healthy donors. The PCR had 60 Vbeta and 13 Jbeta primers. Sequencing used immunoSEQ multiplex PCR; TCRdb keeps in-frame clones, though not all of them. The top ten clones hold roughly 10% of a sample with 150,000 to 200,000 clones, approximately 85% of them seen once. This CDR3 is 15 amino acids long. The V gene end was trimmed by 3 bases and the J gene end by 7 bases; junction bases not matched to a gene: 12. Germline CDR1 SGHRS, CDR2 YFSETQ. Sequencing was done on a sample of PBMCs. The V call is TRBV5-1, the J call TRBJ2-7; 8 bases line up with TRBD1. The source of this sequence is a young man in good health and CMV-seropositive. This CDR3 reads CASSSWTGPRGEQYF. The CDR3 DNA sequence: TGCGCCAGCAGCTCCTGGACAGGGCCTCGAGGGGAGCAGTACTTC.